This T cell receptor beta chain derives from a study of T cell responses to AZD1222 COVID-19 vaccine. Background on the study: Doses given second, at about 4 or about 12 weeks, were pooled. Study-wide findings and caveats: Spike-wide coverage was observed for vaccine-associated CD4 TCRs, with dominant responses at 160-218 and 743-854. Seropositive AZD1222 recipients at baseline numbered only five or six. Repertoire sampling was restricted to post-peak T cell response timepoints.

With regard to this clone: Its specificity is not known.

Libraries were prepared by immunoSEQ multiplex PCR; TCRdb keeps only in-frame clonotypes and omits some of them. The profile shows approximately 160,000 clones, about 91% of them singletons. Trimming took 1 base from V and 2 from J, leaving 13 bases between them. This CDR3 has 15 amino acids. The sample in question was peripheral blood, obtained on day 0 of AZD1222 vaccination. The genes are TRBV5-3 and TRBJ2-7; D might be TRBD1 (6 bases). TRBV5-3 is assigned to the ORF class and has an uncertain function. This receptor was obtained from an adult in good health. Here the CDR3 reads CARSLLGGITYEQYF. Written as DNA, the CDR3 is TGTGCCAGAAGCTTGTTAGGGGGAATAACCTACGAGCAGTACTTC.